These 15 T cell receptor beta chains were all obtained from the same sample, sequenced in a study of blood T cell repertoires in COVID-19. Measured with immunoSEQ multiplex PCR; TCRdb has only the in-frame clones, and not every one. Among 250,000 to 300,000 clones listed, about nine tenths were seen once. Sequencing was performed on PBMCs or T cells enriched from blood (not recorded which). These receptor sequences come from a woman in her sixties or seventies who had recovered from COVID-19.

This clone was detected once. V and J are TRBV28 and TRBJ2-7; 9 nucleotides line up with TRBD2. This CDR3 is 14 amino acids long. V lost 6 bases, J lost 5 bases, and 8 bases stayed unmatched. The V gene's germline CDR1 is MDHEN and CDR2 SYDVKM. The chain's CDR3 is CASSRLAEGDEQYF. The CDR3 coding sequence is TGTGCCAGCAGCCGACTAGCGGAGGGGGACGAGCAGTACTTC.

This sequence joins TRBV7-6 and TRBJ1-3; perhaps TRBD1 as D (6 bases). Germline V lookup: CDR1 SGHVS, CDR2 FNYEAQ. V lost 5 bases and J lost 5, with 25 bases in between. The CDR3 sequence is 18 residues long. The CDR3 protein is CASSLETYVGQTRNTIYF. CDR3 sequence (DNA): TGTGCCAGCAGCCTGGAGACGTATGTCGGACAGACCCGAAACACCATATATTTT.

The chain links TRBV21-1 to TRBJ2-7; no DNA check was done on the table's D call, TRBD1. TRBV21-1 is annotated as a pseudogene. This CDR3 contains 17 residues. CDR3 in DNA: TGTGCCAGCAGCTCTAAAAAGCCAGGGGCTGTTATCTACGAGCAGTACTTC. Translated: CASSSKKPGAVIYEQYF.

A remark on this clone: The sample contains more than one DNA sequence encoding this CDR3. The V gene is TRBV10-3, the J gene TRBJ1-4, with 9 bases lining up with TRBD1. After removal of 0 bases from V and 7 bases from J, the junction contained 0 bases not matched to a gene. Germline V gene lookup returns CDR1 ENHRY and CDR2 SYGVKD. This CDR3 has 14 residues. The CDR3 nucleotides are TGTGCCATCAGTGAGTCGACAGGGGGTGAAAAACTGTTTTTT. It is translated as CAISESTGGEKLFF.

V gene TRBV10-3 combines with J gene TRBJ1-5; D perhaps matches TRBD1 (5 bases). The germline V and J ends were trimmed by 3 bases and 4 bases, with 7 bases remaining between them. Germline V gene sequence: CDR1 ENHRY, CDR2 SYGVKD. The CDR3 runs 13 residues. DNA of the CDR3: TGTGCCATCAGTGAAAAGGGGAATCAGCCCCAGCATTTT. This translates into CAISEKGNQPQHF.

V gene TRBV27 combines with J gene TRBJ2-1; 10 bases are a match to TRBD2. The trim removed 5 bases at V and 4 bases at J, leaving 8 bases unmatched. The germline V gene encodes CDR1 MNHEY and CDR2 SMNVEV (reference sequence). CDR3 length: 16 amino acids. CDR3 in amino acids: CASSGTSGLAYNEQFF. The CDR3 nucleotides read TGTGCCAGCAGTGGCACTTCGGGACTAGCGTACAATGAGCAGTTCTTC.

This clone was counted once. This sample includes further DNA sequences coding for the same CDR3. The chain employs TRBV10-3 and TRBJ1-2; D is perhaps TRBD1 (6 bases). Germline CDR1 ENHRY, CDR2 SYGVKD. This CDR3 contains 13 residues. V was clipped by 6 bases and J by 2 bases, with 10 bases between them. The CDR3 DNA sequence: TGTGCCATCAGCCCGACAGGCAACTATGGCTACACCTTC. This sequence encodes CAISPTGNYGYTF.

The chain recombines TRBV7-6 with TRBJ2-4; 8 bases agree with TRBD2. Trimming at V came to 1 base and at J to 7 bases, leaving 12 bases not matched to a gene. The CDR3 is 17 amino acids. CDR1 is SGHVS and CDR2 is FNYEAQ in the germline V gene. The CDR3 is CASSLVVDGGARNIQYF. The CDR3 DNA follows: TGTGCCAGCAGCTTAGTGGTGGACGGGGGGGCCAGGAACATTCAGTACTTC.

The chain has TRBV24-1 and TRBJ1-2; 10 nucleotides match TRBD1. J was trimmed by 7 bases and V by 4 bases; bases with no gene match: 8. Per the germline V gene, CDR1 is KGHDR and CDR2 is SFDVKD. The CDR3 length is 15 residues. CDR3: CATSDLTGGSGGYTF. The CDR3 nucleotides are TGTGCCACCAGTGACTTGACAGGGGGCTCAGGTGGCTACACCTTC.

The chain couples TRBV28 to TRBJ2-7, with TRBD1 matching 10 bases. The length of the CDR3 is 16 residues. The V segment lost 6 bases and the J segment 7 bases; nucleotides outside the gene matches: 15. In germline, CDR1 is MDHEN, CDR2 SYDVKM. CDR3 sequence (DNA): TGTGCCAGCAGGGACCTTCCGGGACAGGGGAATCGGGAGCAGTACTTC. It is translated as CASRDLPGQGNREQYF.

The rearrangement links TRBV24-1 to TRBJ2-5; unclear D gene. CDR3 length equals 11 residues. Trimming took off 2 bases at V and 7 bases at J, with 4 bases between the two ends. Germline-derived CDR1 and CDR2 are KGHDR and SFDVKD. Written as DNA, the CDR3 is TGTGCCACCAGTGATTGGGCGACCCAGTACTTC. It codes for CATSDWATQYF.

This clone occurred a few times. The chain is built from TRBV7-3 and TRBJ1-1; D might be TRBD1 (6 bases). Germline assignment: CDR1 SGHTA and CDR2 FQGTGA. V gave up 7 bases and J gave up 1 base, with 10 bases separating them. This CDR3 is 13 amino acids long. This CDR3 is CASKGQPNTEAFF. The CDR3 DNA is TGTGCCAGCAAAGGACAGCCGAACACTGAAGCTTTCTTT.

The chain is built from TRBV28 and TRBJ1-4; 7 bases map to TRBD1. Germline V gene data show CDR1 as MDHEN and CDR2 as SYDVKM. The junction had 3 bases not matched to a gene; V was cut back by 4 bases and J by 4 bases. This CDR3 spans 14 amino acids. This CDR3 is CASSSGGRNEKLFF. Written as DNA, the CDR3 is TGTGCCAGCAGTTCAGGGGGTCGTAATGAAAAACTGTTTTTT.

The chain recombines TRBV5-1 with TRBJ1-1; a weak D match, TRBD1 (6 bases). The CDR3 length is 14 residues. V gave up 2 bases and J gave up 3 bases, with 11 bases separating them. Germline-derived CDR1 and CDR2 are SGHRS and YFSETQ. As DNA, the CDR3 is TGCGCCAGCAGCTTCCCCAACAGGGACACTGAAGCTTTCTTT. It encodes CASSFPNRDTEAFF.

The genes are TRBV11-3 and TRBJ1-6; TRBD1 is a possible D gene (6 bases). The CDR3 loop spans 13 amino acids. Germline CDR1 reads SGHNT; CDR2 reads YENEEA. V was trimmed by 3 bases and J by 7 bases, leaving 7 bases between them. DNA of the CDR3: TGTGCCAGCAGCTTGCAGGGGAATTCACCCCTCCACTTT. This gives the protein CASSLQGNSPLHF.